Shown below are 20 T cell receptor beta chains from a single sample sequenced in a study of T cell changes during pregnancy in multiple sclerosis. Data came from immunoSEQ multiplex PCR; TCRdb stores just in-frame clones and leaves some out. The table has nearly 50,000 clones, approximately 95% seen once. This material consisted of CD4+ T cells from peripheral blood mononuclear cells, taken in the first trimester of pregnancy. The receptor set was obtained from a female donor with multiple sclerosis, enrolled in a pregnancy study.

J is TRBJ2-5 and V is TRBV11-2; 9 bases fit TRBD2. V trimming: 1 base; J trimming: 10 bases; junction bases outside the gene matches: 10. This CDR3 has 15 residues. Per germline, CDR1 SGHAT and CDR2 FQNNGV. The CDR3: CASSLVSGGGVVQYF. The CDR3 DNA sequence: TGTGCCAGCAGCTTAGTTTCCGGCGGGGGGGTCGTCCAGTACTTC.

The chain links TRBV6-1 to TRBJ1-1; no definite D call. This CDR3 is 15 amino acids long. Germline loops: CDR1 MNHNS, CDR2 SASEGT. The ends were cut back, 4 bases at V and 1 base at J, with 13 bases in the middle. The CDR3, as DNA: TGTGCCAGCAGTGCTGCCTGGGCCCCGAACACTGAAGCTTTCTTT. Its protein is CASSAAWAPNTEAFF.

This chain uses TRBV19 with TRBJ1-5, with TRBD1 as a possible D gene (5 bases). Germline CDR1 reads LNHDA; CDR2 reads SQIVND (reference sequence). The CDR3 contains 15 residues. Trimming cost V 2 bases and J 2 bases, with 10 bases left between them. CDR3: CASSIRGGGNQPQHF. In DNA form, the CDR3 reads TGTGCCAGTAGTATACGGGGGGGAGGCAATCAGCCCCAGCATTTT.

The chain couples TRBV7-8 to TRBJ2-7; D remains unclear. The CDR3 length is 14 residues. V lost 2 bases to trimming and J lost 2 bases, with 10 bases between them. Germline loops: CDR1 SGHVS, CDR2 FQNEAQ. DNA of the CDR3: TGTGCCAGCAGCTTACTACGGGTTACCTACGAGCAGTACTTC. Protein sequence: CASSLLRVTYEQYF.

This chain joins TRBV5-1 and TRBJ2-7, with D perhaps matching TRBD1 (6 bases). CDR3 length equals 14 residues. CDR1 is SGHRS, CDR2 YFSETQ, per germline. The V and J ends lost 4 bases and 3 bases respectively, with 14 bases between them. In DNA form, the CDR3 reads TGCGCCAGCAGCGAATGGGACAAAGGCTACGAGCAGTACTTC. This translates into CASSEWDKGYEQYF.

This chain uses TRBV19 with TRBJ1-5, with D perhaps matching TRBD1 (6 bases). The CDR3 has 13 residues. The germline V gene has CDR1 LNHDA and CDR2 SQIVND (reference sequence). V lost 5 bases to trimming and J lost 7 bases, with 12 bases between them. The CDR3: CASSSRDNQPQHF. The DNA for the CDR3 is TGTGCCAGTAGTTCTCGGGACAACCAGCCCCAGCATTTT.

CDR3 sequence reads: CASSRTGNTGELFF. Here the CDR3 DNA reads TGTGCCAGCAGCCGGACAGGGAACACCGGGGAGCTGTTTTTT. J is TRBJ2-2 and V is TRBV6-6, with TRBD1 matching over 7 bases. The V segment lost 6 bases and the J segment 1 base; nucleotides outside the gene matches: 2. This CDR3 has 14 amino acids. Germline loops: CDR1 MNHNY, CDR2 SVGAGI (reference sequence).

The chain carries TRBV5-6 and TRBJ2-2; 12 bases match TRBD2. V shed 5 bases, J shed 3 bases, and the junction held 5 bases outside the gene matches. Germline CDR1 and CDR2: SGHDT and YYEEEE. This CDR3 has 16 residues. The CDR3 region is CASRPSGGAHTGELFF. The CDR3 nucleotides are TGTGCCAGCAGACCTAGCGGGGGGGCTCACACCGGGGAGCTGTTTTTT. The whole variable domain, remainder taken from reference TRBV5-6 and TRBJ2-2, is DAGVTQSPTHLIKTRGQQVTLRCSPKSGHDTVSWYQQALGQGPQFIFQYYEEEERQRGNFPDRFSGHQFPNYSSELNVNALLLGDSALYLCASRPSGGAHTGELFFGEGSRLTVL.

V gene TRBV6-1 combines with J gene TRBJ2-1, with 8 bases identical to TRBD2. V shed 6 bases, J shed 5 bases, and the junction held 6 bases outside the gene matches. This CDR3 is 14 amino acids long. Germline lookup yields CDR1 MNHNS and CDR2 SASEGT. The DNA for the CDR3 is TGTGCCAGCAGCTCAAGCGGGAGCCACAATGAGCAGTTCTTC. This gives the protein CASSSSGSHNEQFF.

The gene calls are TRBV5-1 and TRBJ2-5; 7 bases align to TRBD2. The V and J ends lost 0 bases and 3 bases, in that order; junction bases with no gene match: 5. The CDR3 has 15 residues. The V gene's germline CDR1 is SGHRS and CDR2 YFSETQ. As DNA, the CDR3 is TGCGCCAGCAGCTTGGTTGGTCGGGAGGAAGAGACCCAGTACTTC. Protein product: CASSLVGREEETQYF.

The genes are TRBV5-1 and TRBJ1-3, with 10 bases that match TRBD1. This CDR3 region has 19 residues. Germline CDR1 reads SGHRS; CDR2 reads YFSETQ. Germline trimming cut 4 bases from V and 4 bases from J; bases unmatched to any gene: 17. For the CDR3, the DNA is TGCGCCAGCAGCCTCTCCCCTTTCGACAGGGGGCTAAAGGGAAACACCATATATTTT. This sequence encodes CASSLSPFDRGLKGNTIYF.

The V gene is TRBV15, the J gene TRBJ1-1; 9 bases fit TRBD1. V shed 5 bases, J shed 6 bases, and the junction held 13 bases outside the gene matches. CDR1 and CDR2 (germline): LNHNV, YYDKDF (reference sequence). CDR3 size: 16 residues. The CDR3 reads CATSPWTGDLVSEAFF. The CDR3 nucleotides are TGTGCCACCAGCCCGTGGACAGGGGACTTAGTCTCTGAAGCTTTCTTT.

The genes are TRBV5-1 and TRBJ2-7; maybe TRBD1 (5 bases). This CDR3 region has 16 residues. V lost 1 base to trimming and J lost 0 bases, with 14 bases between them. Germline V gene sequence: CDR1 SGHRS, CDR2 YFSETQ. The DNA of the CDR3 is TGCGCCAGCAGCTTGCTCAGACAGTCTGACTCCTACGAGCAGTACTTC. Translation gives CASSLLRQSDSYEQYF. The full variable domain, with the rest looked up from reference TRBV5-1 and TRBJ2-7, is KAGVTQTPRYLIKTRGQQVTLSCSPISGHRSVSWYQQTPGQGLQFLFEYFSETQRNKGNFPGRFSGRQFSNSRSEMNVSTLELGDSALYLCASSLLRQSDSYEQYFGPGTRLTVT.

The chain employs TRBV19 and TRBJ1-6, with D maybe TRBD1 (5 bases). Trimming stripped 6 bases from V and 7 bases from J, with 13 bases between. The germline gives CDR1 LNHDA, CDR2 SQIVND (reference sequence). This CDR3 is 14 amino acids long. CDR3 DNA sequence: TGTGCCAGTAGGGCGGGGCGGCGAAATTCACCCCTCCACTTT. Translated: CASRAGRRNSPLHF.

The genes are TRBV7-6 and TRBJ1-4; unclear D gene. This CDR3 has 15 amino acids. Germline V gene lookup returns CDR1 SGHVS and CDR2 FNYEAQ. Between the trimmed V and J ends, which lost 10 bases and 5 bases, there was a span of 20 bases. The CDR3 here is CATQLLGSTNEKLFF. For the CDR3, the DNA is TGTGCCACCCAACTGTTGGGCAGTACCAATGAAAAACTGTTTTTT.

The rearrangement links TRBV6-5 to TRBJ2-1, with 11 bases aligning to TRBD1. V lost 5 bases, J lost 4 bases, and 4 bases stayed unmatched. Germline V lookup: CDR1 MNHEY, CDR2 SVGAGI. The CDR3 is 15 amino acids. Written as DNA, the CDR3 is TGTGCCAGCAGTGCCGGGACAGGGGGATACAATGAGCAGTTCTTC. Residues: CASSAGTGGYNEQFF.

The chain is built from TRBV12-2 and TRBJ2-2; TRBD1, the table's D call, lacks a check against the DNA. TRBV12-2 is labeled a pseudogene. The CDR3 extends over 17 amino acids. Here the CDR3 reads CASRPQVWDRGTGELFF. CDR3 DNA: TGTGCAAGTCGCCCCCAGGTCTGGGACAGGGGGACCGGGGAGCTGTTTTTT.

The CDR3 coding sequence is TGTGCCAGTAGTATCGGCCCGGGACTAGCGCCTTATTTT. Protein: CASSIGPGLAPYF. The chain recombines TRBV19 with TRBJ2-3, with 10 bases aligning to TRBD2. V gave up 3 bases and J gave up 15 bases; unmatched junction bases: 9. Germline CDR1 LNHDA, CDR2 SQIVND (reference sequence). The CDR3 extends over 13 amino acids.

V usage is TRBV5-1 and J usage is TRBJ2-3, with D maybe TRBD2 (5 bases). Trimming left V 4 bases short and J 5 bases short, with 14 bases between. The CDR3 is 14 amino acids. The germline V gene has CDR1 SGHRS and CDR2 YFSETQ. As DNA, the CDR3 is TGCGCCAGCAGCCTCCGGGTGGCGGGAGATACGCAGTATTTT. Translated: CASSLRVAGDTQYF.

The V and J genes are TRBV11-2 and TRBJ2-7, with a tentative D call TRBD1 (6 bases). V gave up 5 bases and J gave up 2 bases, with 13 bases separating them. The CDR3 runs 14 residues. Germline CDR1 is SGHAT and CDR2 is FQNNGV. The CDR3 sequence: CASSPRDTAYEQYF. CDR3 bases: TGTGCCAGCAGCCCCCGGGACACGGCCTACGAGCAGTACTTC.